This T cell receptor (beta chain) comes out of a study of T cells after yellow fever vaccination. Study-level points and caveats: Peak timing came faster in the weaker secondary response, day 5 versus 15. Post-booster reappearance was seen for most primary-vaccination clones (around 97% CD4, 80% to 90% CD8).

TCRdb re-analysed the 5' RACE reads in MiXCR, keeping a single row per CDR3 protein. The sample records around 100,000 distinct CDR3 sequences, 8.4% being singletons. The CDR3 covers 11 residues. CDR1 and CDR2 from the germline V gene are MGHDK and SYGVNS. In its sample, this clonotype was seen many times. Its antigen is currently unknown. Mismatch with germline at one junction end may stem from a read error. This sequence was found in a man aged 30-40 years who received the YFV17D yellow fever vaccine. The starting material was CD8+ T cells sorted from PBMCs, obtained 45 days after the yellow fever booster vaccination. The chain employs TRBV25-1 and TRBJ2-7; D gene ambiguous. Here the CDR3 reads CASSRSYEQYF. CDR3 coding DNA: TGCGCCAGCAGCCGCTCCTACGAGCAGTACTTC.